The 31 T cell receptor beta chains given below trace back to one sample, sequenced in a study of blood T cell repertoires in COVID-19. Data came from immunoSEQ multiplex PCR; TCRdb stores just in-frame clones and leaves some out. The sample contains roughly 150,000 clones, roughly 91% of which appear only once. Sample: peripheral blood. The receptors shown here come from a man between 60 and 75 years old with active or convalescent COVID-19.

The chain is built from TRBV28 and TRBJ2-7; no clear D gene. Germline V CDR1 and CDR2: MDHEN, SYDVKM. V was clipped by 3 bases and J by 3 bases, with 18 bases between them. The CDR3 is made up of 16 amino acids. DNA for the CDR3: TGTGCCAGCAGTTTTTCGGTGCAAGCCCAAGACTACGAGCAGTACTTC. Protein: CASSFSVQAQDYEQYF.

V and J are TRBV19 and TRBJ1-3; D unresolved. The CDR3 is made up of 13 amino acids. V lost 7 bases and J 2 bases, leaving 9 bases between the germline ends. Germline loops: CDR1 LNHDA, CDR2 SQIVND (reference sequence). The CDR3 spells CASNGGPGNTIYF. CDR3 in DNA: TGTGCCAGTAACGGAGGGCCTGGAAACACCATATATTTT. The full variable domain, rest sourced from reference TRBV19 and TRBJ1-3, is DGGITQSPKYLFRKEGQNVTLSCEQNLNHDAMYWYRQDPGQGLRLIYYSQIVNDFQKGDIAEGYSVSREKKESFPLTVTSAQKNPTAFYLCASNGGPGNTIYFGEGSWLTVV.

The chain combines TRBV5-1 with TRBJ2-1; D is ambiguous. This CDR3 region has 13 residues. The germline CDR1 and CDR2 sequences are SGHRS and YFSETQ. V lost 3 bases and J 0 bases, leaving 4 bases between the germline ends. CDR3 amino acids: CASSSSSYNEQFF. DNA for the CDR3: TGCGCCAGCAGCTCCAGCTCCTACAATGAGCAGTTCTTC.

This CDR3 is CASSIGATNEKLFF. CDR3 bases: TGTGCCAGTAGTATCGGTGCAACTAATGAAAAACTGTTTTTT. V gene TRBV19 combines with J gene TRBJ1-4, with unresolved D. The V end was cut by 3 bases, the J end by 0 bases, with 5 bases between. The CDR3 consists of 14 residues. Germline values: CDR1 LNHDA, CDR2 SQIVND (reference sequence).

The V and J genes are TRBV6-2 or TRBV6-3 and TRBJ2-1; D unclear. Germline V gene data show CDR1 as MNHEY and CDR2 as SVGEGT. This CDR3 contains 12 residues. The ends were cut back, 6 bases at V and 4 bases at J, with 7 bases in the middle. The CDR3 sequence is CASSPLYNEQFF. The CDR3 nucleotides read TGTGCCAGCAGCCCCCTATACAATGAGCAGTTCTTC.

This clone was counted only a few times. The rearrangement uses TRBV28 and TRBJ1-1; D unclear. V lost 7 bases and J 3 bases, leaving 15 bases between the germline ends. The germline CDR1 and CDR2 sequences are MDHEN and SYDVKM. The CDR3 loop spans 14 amino acids. The CDR3 nucleotides are TGTGCCAGCAAGGGTTCCGGCGGGTACACTGAAGCTTTCTTT. It codes for CASKGSGGYTEAFF.

The chain employs TRBV9 and TRBJ1-1, with D perhaps TRBD1 (6 bases). The CDR3 loop spans 14 amino acids. V lost 3 bases, J lost 1 base, and 10 bases lay in between. CDR1 and CDR2 from the germline V gene are SGDLS and YYNGEE. CDR3 coding DNA: TGTGCCAGCAGCGAGGGGGATGGGAACACTGAAGCTTTCTTT. As protein: CASSEGDGNTEAFF.

This clone was recorded once. The rearrangement links TRBV28 to TRBJ2-7, with TRBD1 matching over 10 bases. Germline CDR1 and CDR2: MDHEN and SYDVKM. The CDR3 runs 14 residues. Trimming cost V 3 bases and J 5 bases; bases outside gene matches: 4. CDR3 in DNA: TGTGCCAGCAGTTTGGGGACAGGGGTGAACGAGCAGTACTTC. This gives the protein CASSLGTGVNEQYF.

The rearrangement links TRBV28 to TRBJ2-3; TRBD1 agrees at 7 bases. V was clipped by 8 bases and J by 2 bases; unmatched bases: 7. Germline CDR1 and CDR2: MDHEN and SYDVKM. The CDR3 loop spans 14 amino acids. The CDR3 coding sequence is TGTGCCAGCTCGGCAGGGGGTAACACAGATACGCAGTATTTT. Its translation: CASSAGGNTDTQYF.

CDR3 loop: CALRPGLAVKEQYF. The CDR3 DNA follows: TGCGCCCTCCGGCCCGGACTAGCGGTGAAAGAGCAGTACTTC. The V gene is TRBV10-1, the J gene TRBJ2-7; 10 nucleotides align to TRBD2. The CDR3 is 14 residues long. Germline trimming cut 11 bases from V and 7 bases from J; bases unmatched to any gene: 14. CDR1 and CDR2 (germline): WNHNN, SYGVQD (reference sequence).

The chain is built from TRBV19 and TRBJ1-1; D remains ambiguous. In germline, CDR1 is LNHDA, CDR2 SQIVND (reference sequence). This CDR3 region has 13 residues. The V gene lost 7 bases and the J gene lost 3 bases, with 12 bases spanning the gap. This CDR3 is CASKTQEDTEAFF. The CDR3 DNA reads TGTGCCAGTAAGACCCAGGAGGACACTGAAGCTTTCTTT. The full variable domain, in which reference TRBV19 and TRBJ1-1 provide the parts outside the CDR3, is DGGITQSPKYLFRKEGQNVTLSCEQNLNHDAMYWYRQDPGQGLRLIYYSQIVNDFQKGDIAEGYSVSREKKESFPLTVTSAQKNPTAFYLCASKTQEDTEAFFGQGTRLTVV.

The chain joins TRBV6-5 to TRBJ1-1; 7 bases are shared with TRBD1. V trimming: 2 bases; J trimming: 1 base; junction bases outside the gene matches: 4. Germline V CDR1 and CDR2: MNHEY, SVGAGI. This CDR3 spans 15 amino acids. The CDR3 protein is CASSYGDSGNTEAFF. The DNA for the CDR3 is TGTGCCAGCAGTTACGGGGACAGCGGGAACACTGAAGCTTTCTTT.

The chain employs TRBV19 and TRBJ1-4; TRBD1 aligns across 10 bases. CDR3 length: 14 residues. Germline CDR1 is LNHDA and CDR2 is SQIVND (reference sequence). The trim removed 6 bases at V and 7 bases at J, leaving 5 bases unmatched. The CDR3 is CASRRQGASEKLFF. DNA of the CDR3: TGTGCCAGTAGACGACAGGGGGCGAGTGAAAAACTGTTTTTT.

The chain uses TRBV7-2 and TRBJ2-1; 7 bases line up with TRBD2. The ends lost 0 bases at V and 0 bases at J; junction bases unmatched: 2. Germline-derived CDR1 and CDR2 are SGHTA and FQGNSA. This CDR3 has 16 residues. The CDR3 region is CASSLALAVSYNEQFF. The DNA for the CDR3 is TGTGCCAGCAGCTTAGCGCTAGCGGTCTCCTACAATGAGCAGTTCTTC.

V is TRBV4-2 and J is TRBJ2-1, with TRBD2 identical over 13 bases. This CDR3 is built from 17 residues. Germline assignment: CDR1 LGHNA and CDR2 YNFKEQ. After removal of 0 bases from V and 9 bases from J, the junction contained 8 bases not matched to a gene. For the CDR3, the DNA is TGTGCCAGCAGCCAAGACGGGAGACTAGCGGGAGGTAGTGAGCAGTTCTTC. Amino acids: CASSQDGRLAGGSEQFF.

The rearrangement uses TRBV7-2 and TRBJ2-4, with D hard to call. Germline V lookup: CDR1 SGHTA, CDR2 FQGNSA. The V end lost 5 bases, the J end lost 7 bases, and 12 bases lay between the germline ends. This CDR3 contains 13 residues. The CDR3 spells CASSPPGRNIQYF. The CDR3 nucleotides read TGTGCCAGCAGCCCCCCGGGTCGGAACATTCAGTACTTC.

The V and J genes are TRBV7-9 and TRBJ2-1; the match to TRBD1 covers 7 bases. V trimming: 5 bases; J trimming: 9 bases; junction bases outside the gene matches: 7. Germline V gene lookup returns CDR1 SEHNR and CDR2 FQNEAQ (reference sequence). CDR3 length: 13 amino acids. CDR3 DNA sequence: TGTGCCAGCAGCCACAGGGGCTTAGGTGAGCAGTTCTTC. As protein: CASSHRGLGEQFF.

This rearrangement joins TRBV18 to TRBJ2-3; D gene ambiguous. The CDR3 contains 16 residues. Germline V gene data show CDR1 as KGHSH and CDR2 as LQKENI. The V and J ends lost 3 bases and 1 base respectively, with 14 bases between them. CDR3 residues: CASSPSADWGTDTQYF. The DNA for the CDR3 is TGTGCCAGCTCACCTTCGGCGGATTGGGGCACAGATACGCAGTATTTT.

V is TRBV28 and J is TRBJ1-4; D ambiguous. The germline CDR1 and CDR2 sequences are MDHEN and SYDVKM. V gave up 4 bases and J gave up 0 bases, with 12 bases separating them. This CDR3 spans 16 amino acids. The CDR3 sequence is CASSWRGGATNEKLFF. The CDR3 coding sequence is TGTGCCAGCAGTTGGCGTGGAGGAGCAACTAATGAAAAACTGTTTTTT.

This clone occurred a few times. The V gene is TRBV7-2, the J gene TRBJ2-7; D is undetermined. The V end was cut by 1 base, the J end by 2 bases, with 6 bases between. This CDR3 has 13 amino acids. Germline-derived CDR1 and CDR2 are SGHTA and FQGNSA. The CDR3 coding sequence is TGTGCCAGCAGCTTAGTACATACCTACGAGCAGTACTTC. This translates into CASSLVHTYEQYF. The complete variable domain, with remaining parts taken from reference TRBV7-2 and TRBJ2-7, reads GAGVSQSPSNKVTEKGKDVELRCDPISGHTALYWYRQSLGQGLEFLIYFQGNSAPDKSGLPSDRFSAERTGGSVSTLTIQRTQQEDSAVYLCASSLVHTYEQYFGPGTRLTVT.

J is TRBJ2-2 and V is TRBV5-4; weak D call: TRBD2 (5 bases). The germline V and J ends were trimmed by 1 base and 7 bases, with 8 bases remaining between them. The CDR3 is 13 amino acids. Germline CDR1 is SGHNT and CDR2 is YYREEE (reference sequence). In nucleotides, the CDR3 is TGTGCCAGCAGCTTGACTAGGATCGGGGAGCTGTTTTTT. Its protein is CASSLTRIGELFF.

This sequence joins TRBV6-1 and TRBJ2-1, with TRBD1 identical over 8 bases. J was trimmed by 3 bases and V by 1 base; bases with no gene match: 2. CDR3 length: 15 amino acids. CDR1 and CDR2 from the germline V gene are MNHNS and SASEGT. As DNA, the CDR3 is TGTGCCAGCAGTGAAGTCGGACAGGGCTACAATGAGCAGTTCTTC. It codes for CASSEVGQGYNEQFF.

The rearrangement links TRBV28 to TRBJ2-7; the D gene is possibly TRBD2 (9 bases). Germline V gene sequence: CDR1 MDHEN, CDR2 SYDVKM. CDR3 length equals 15 residues. V was trimmed by 7 bases and J by 6 bases, leaving 22 bases between them. The DNA of the CDR3 is TGTGCCAGCAATCAGGGGGCGGGAGGGCCTGGCGAGCAGTACTTC. The encoded protein is CASNQGAGGPGEQYF.

The chain combines TRBV19 with TRBJ2-3, with D possibly matching TRBD2 (5 bases). The length of the CDR3 is 12 residues. Germline V lookup: CDR1 LNHDA, CDR2 SQIVND (reference sequence). The V end was cut by 8 bases, the J end by 2 bases, with 8 bases between. Here the CDR3 reads CASARDTDTQYF. DNA for the CDR3: TGTGCCAGTGCTCGGGACACAGATACGCAGTATTTT.

This clone came up once. This chain connects TRBV9 to TRBJ2-5; TRBD2 matches 9 bases. The trim removed 0 bases at V and 5 bases at J, leaving 5 bases unmatched. Looked up from germline, CDR1 is SGDLS and CDR2 is YYNGEE. The CDR3 totals 15 residues. The CDR3 bases are TGTGCCAGCAGCGTAGGTCCCAGCGGGGGGGAGACCCAGTACTTC. This encodes CASSVGPSGGETQYF.

The CDR3 DNA reads as TGTGCCAGCAGCGTAGCAGGGACTAGCGGGAGGAAAGGAGATACGCAGTATTTT. It is translated as CASSVAGTSGRKGDTQYF. V is TRBV9 and J is TRBJ2-3, with 15 bases that match TRBD2. V was pared by 0 bases and J by 5 bases, with 7 bases of the junction left unmatched. Germline V gene sequence: CDR1 SGDLS, CDR2 YYNGEE. This CDR3 is 18 amino acids long.

The chain recombines TRBV4-1 with TRBJ2-3, with TRBD1 matching over 8 bases. The V segment lost 3 bases and the J segment 0 bases; nucleotides outside the gene matches: 8. Per the germline V gene, CDR1 is MGHRA and CDR2 is YSYEKL. The CDR3 has 17 residues. This chain's CDR3 is CASSHRQGSSSTDTQYF. The CDR3 coding sequence is TGCGCCAGCAGCCACAGACAGGGGTCGTCTAGCACAGATACGCAGTATTTT.

V usage is TRBV29-1 and J usage is TRBJ2-5, with D possibly TRBD1 on 6 matching bases. V was shortened by 7 bases and J by 3 bases, with 12 bases between the two germline ends. CDR3 size: 12 residues. From germline, CDR1 is SQVTM and CDR2 ANQGSEA. As DNA, the CDR3 is TGCAGCGAACACAGGGTTGAAGAGACCCAGTACTTC. This translates into CSEHRVEETQYF.

The chain links TRBV13 to TRBJ2-7; 9 nucleotides match TRBD2. The germline gives CDR1 PRHDT, CDR2 FYEKMQ (reference sequence). This CDR3 has 15 amino acids. V lost 1 base, J lost 6 bases, and 7 bases stayed unmatched. This CDR3 reads CASSLVTSGLGEQYF. The CDR3 DNA follows: TGTGCCAGCAGCTTAGTAACTAGCGGGCTGGGCGAGCAGTACTTC.

This clone was observed a few times. The J gene is TRBJ2-1, the V gene TRBV5-1; no firm D call. The CDR3 runs to 13 residues. The germline V gene encodes CDR1 SGHRS and CDR2 YFSETQ. V lost 0 bases and J lost 7, with 8 bases in between. CDR3 DNA sequence: TGCGCCAGCAGCTTGGGCAGGTTGAATGAGCAGTTCTTC. Residues: CASSLGRLNEQFF.

This clone showed up just once. The rearrangement uses TRBV6-2 or TRBV6-3 and TRBJ1-2, with D tentatively TRBD1 (6 bases). Germline lookup yields CDR1 MNHEY and CDR2 SVGEGT. This CDR3 spans 15 amino acids. Between the trimmed V and J ends, which lost 4 bases and 5 bases, there was a span of 17 bases. For the CDR3, the DNA is TGTGCCAGCAGTTTCGACAGGAAGTCAACATATGGCTACACCTTC. Protein: CASSFDRKSTYGYTF.